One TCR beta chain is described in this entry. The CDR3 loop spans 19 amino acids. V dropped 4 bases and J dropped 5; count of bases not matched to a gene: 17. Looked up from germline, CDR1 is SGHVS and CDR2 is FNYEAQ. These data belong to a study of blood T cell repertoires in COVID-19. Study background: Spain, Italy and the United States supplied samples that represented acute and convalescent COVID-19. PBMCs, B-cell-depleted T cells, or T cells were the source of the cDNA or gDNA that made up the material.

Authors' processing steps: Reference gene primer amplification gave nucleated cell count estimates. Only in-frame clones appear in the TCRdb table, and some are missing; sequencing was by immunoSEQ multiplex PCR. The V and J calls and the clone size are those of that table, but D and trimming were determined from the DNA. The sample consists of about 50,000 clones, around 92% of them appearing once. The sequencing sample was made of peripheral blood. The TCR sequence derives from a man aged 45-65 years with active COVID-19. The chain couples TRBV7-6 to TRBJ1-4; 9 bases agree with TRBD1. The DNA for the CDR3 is TGTGCCAGCAGCTATAACGTACTCACCGGGACAGGGAAGAATGAAAAACTGTTTTTT. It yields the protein CASSYNVLTGTGKNEKLFF.